This T cell receptor (beta chain) was captured in a study of graft-versus-host responses after intestinal transplantation. As for the study in general: Recipients got multivisceral, liver-intestinal, or isolated intestinal transplants. Anti-thymocyte globulin induction was given to all recipients, followed by tacrolimus and steroids for around three years.

General study findings and limits: Detected in recipient marrow were GvH clones, some of which were first observed in ileum or blood.

Sequenced by immunoSEQ multiplex PCR; TCRdb stores in-frame clones only, minus some. The table shows 65,000 to 85,000 clones, with around 90% occurring only once. This CDR3 is 13 amino acids long. V dropped 4 bases and J dropped 5 bases, with 12 bases sitting between them. CDR1 is SGHRS and CDR2 is YFSETQ in the germline V gene. Regarding this clone: Its antigen is not identified.

The V and J genes are TRBV5-1 and TRBJ2-5; D could derive from TRBD1 or TRBD2 (7 bases each). The sample consisted of unstimulated CD8+ T cells sorted from spleen or lymph node cells, taken before transplant. This clonotype was obtained from a human donor who was the organ donor for an intestinal transplant. In DNA form, the CDR3 reads TGCGCCAGCAGCCCCAGGGGGGGCGAGACCCAGTACTTC. It specifies CASSPRGGETQYF.